These 24 T cell receptor beta chains were sequenced from one sample in a study of human T cells and chemical hapten exposure (dated by TCRdb to the early 2020s). The library came from RACE. TCRdb lists the instrument as NextSeq 500. Using fastp at Q25 and MiXCR, TCRdb reprocessed the public reads and kept productive beta chains. Each record represents a unique CDR3 protein, reported with the most common genes and DNA among its rows. This sample lists around 57,000 distinct CDR3 sequences; 11% were detected once. 3% to 4.5% of the sample is in the top ten clones. The time point label for this specimen denotes: pre-sensitization, week 0. The treatment or condition label on this specimen signifies: therapeutic diphenylcyclopropenone sensitization with weekly scalp DPC. The sequenced sample was whole blood, obtained in connection with sensitization to the hapten diphenylcyclopropenone (DPC). The receptors were gathered from a middle-aged woman with alopecia areata. Some clones in this sample may be carry-over from other donors' samples.

This clonotype was seen just once. This may stem from a read error, because a much larger clone lies one nucleotide away. The chain has TRBV7-2 and TRBJ2-3; the D is unclear. Germline V CDR1 and CDR2: SGHTA, FQGNSA. The CDR3 is made up of 13 amino acids. Trimming left V 2 bases short and J 2 bases short, with 5 bases between. CDR3 loop: CASSLSVTDTQYF. CDR3 nucleotides: TGTGCCAGCAGCTTATCAGTCACAGATACGCAGTATTTT.

This clonotype was counted at least ten times. The chain uses TRBV30 and TRBJ2-7; D ambiguous. Germline values: CDR1 GTSNPN, CDR2 SVGIG (reference sequence). V shed 2 bases and J shed 8 bases, with 16 bases lying between them. The CDR3 has 13 residues. CDR3 bases: TGTGCCTGGAGTTCCCCGGGCGGATTTAAGCAGTACTTC. Its protein is CAWSSPGGFKQYF.

The gene calls are TRBV29-1 and TRBJ2-3, with D maybe TRBD1 (5 bases). CDR1 SQVTM and CDR2 ANQGSEA come from the germline V gene. V lost 3 bases and J lost 5, with 9 bases in between. The CDR3 totals 12 residues. The CDR3 reads CSVEGRRDTQYF. The CDR3 region has the DNA TGCAGCGTTGAGGGGCGCCGAGATACGCAGTATTTT.

V is TRBV12-3 or TRBV12-4 and J is TRBJ2-7; D might be TRBD2 (6 bases). This CDR3 spans 16 amino acids. The V end was cut by 6 bases, the J end by 0 bases, with 18 bases between. The CDR3 reads CASSFWSGPSSYEQYF. Written as DNA, the CDR3 is TGTGCCAGCAGCTTCTGGAGCGGGCCGAGCTCCTACGAGCAGTACTTC.

This clonotype was seen ten or more times. This chain uses TRBV11-2 with TRBJ2-1; 8 bases fit TRBD2. The CDR3 totals 14 residues. The junction had 9 bases not matched to a gene; V was cut back by 6 bases and J by 8 bases. Germline-derived CDR1 and CDR2 are SGHAT and FQNNGV. The CDR3 protein is CASRRAGAFDEQFF. The CDR3 DNA follows: TGTGCCAGCAGGAGAGCGGGAGCATTCGATGAGCAGTTCTTC.

The V gene is TRBV7-2, the J gene TRBJ2-7, with D possibly matching TRBD2 (7 bases). This CDR3 spans 14 amino acids. Looked up from germline, CDR1 is SGHTA and CDR2 is FQGNSA. Trimming pared 8 bases from V and 3 bases from J, leaving 17 bases between. The CDR3: CASRRGGTGYEQYF. CDR3 nucleotides: TGTGCCAGCCGGAGGGGGGGGACGGGCTACGAGCAGTACTTC.

The chain couples TRBV7-2 to TRBJ1-4; D is undetermined. V dropped 5 bases and J dropped 8 bases, with 9 bases sitting between them. In germline, CDR1 is SGHTA, CDR2 FQGNSA. The CDR3 covers 12 residues. The CDR3 region has the DNA TGTGCCAGCAGCCCTTCTGGGGAAAAACTGTTTTTT. The encoded protein is CASSPSGEKLFF. The full variable domain, with the rest looked up from reference TRBV7-2 and TRBJ1-4, is GAGVSQSPSNKVTEKGKDVELRCDPISGHTALYWYRQSLGQGLEFLIYFQGNSAPDKSGLPSDRFSAERTGGSVSTLTIQRTQQEDSAVYLCASSPSGEKLFFGSGTQLSVL.

Comment on this clonotype: The CDR3 does not end in the conserved phenylalanine or tryptophan, so this is likely a read error. This chain joins TRBV18 and TRBJ2-1, with a weak D call TRBD1 (5 bases). V was shortened by 3 bases and J by 7 bases, with 13 bases between the two germline ends. The CDR3 is 14 amino acids. Germline V gene lookup returns CDR1 KGHSH and CDR2 LQKENI. Here the CDR3 reads CASSPLQGTNEQFL. The CDR3 bases are TGTGCCAGCTCACCCCTGCAGGGAACAAATGAGCAGTTCCTC.

This clonotype appeared many times. The V gene is TRBV2, the J gene TRBJ2-3; unclear D gene. The CDR3 consists of 11 residues. Trimming cost V 11 bases and J 4 bases, with 10 bases left between them. From germline, CDR1 is SNHLY and CDR2 FYNNEI. The CDR3 protein is CAREAADTQYF. The CDR3 region has the DNA TGTGCCCGCGAAGCCGCAGATACGCAGTATTTT.

The rearrangement links TRBV11-2 to TRBJ2-5; D is possibly TRBD2 (6 bases). V lost 1 base to trimming and J lost 4 bases, with 13 bases between them. Germline V gene sequence: CDR1 SGHAT, CDR2 FQNNGV. This CDR3 region has 15 residues. DNA of the CDR3: TGTGCCAGCAGCTTAGGATTGGGGGACTCAGAGACCCAGTACTTC. Amino acid sequence: CASSLGLGDSETQYF.

On this clonotype: Germline and junction disagree at one end, which may indicate a read error. This rearrangement joins TRBV9 to TRBJ1-4; 7 bases line up with TRBD1. The CDR3 sequence is 15 residues long. The germline CDR1 and CDR2 sequences are SGDLS and YYNGEE. The CDR3 nucleotides are TGTTCCAGCAGCAAAATGACAGGGAGTAATGAAAAACTGTTTTTT. It specifies CSSSKMTGSNEKLFF.

This clonotype came up many times. The chain is built from TRBV5-4 and TRBJ2-7; 10 nucleotides match TRBD1. Germline V gene sequence: CDR1 SGHNT, CDR2 YYREEE (reference sequence). CDR3 length: 16 amino acids. V lost 3 bases, J lost 3 bases, and 9 bases stayed unmatched. CDR3 sequence (DNA): TGTGCCAGCAGCTCCCTAAAGGGGACAGGGGACTACGAGCAGTACTTC. Encoded protein: CASSSLKGTGDYEQYF. The full variable domain, rest sourced from reference TRBV5-4 and TRBJ2-7, is ETGVTQSPTHLIKTRGQQVTLRCSSQSGHNTVSWYQQALGQGPQFIFQYYREEENGRGNFPPRFSGLQFPNYSSELNVNALELDDSALYLCASSSLKGTGDYEQYFGPGTRLTVT.

This clonotype was seen only a few times. The rearrangement joins TRBV29-1 to TRBJ1-4, with D uncertain. Germline values: CDR1 SQVTM, CDR2 ANQGSEA. This CDR3 contains 13 residues. V lost 4 bases, J lost 5 bases, and 11 bases lay in between. The CDR3 DNA sequence: TGCAGCGTTGCCGCGGCGCTCAATGAAAAACTGTTTTTT. It translates to CSVAAALNEKLFF.

Note on this clonotype: One base away lies a much larger clone, so this may be a sequencing read error. This chain joins TRBV20-1 and TRBJ2-3; no firm D call. V lost 3 bases to trimming and J lost 0 bases, with 10 bases between them. Germline CDR1 DFQATT, CDR2 SNEGSKA (reference sequence). The CDR3 is 14 residues long. CDR3 DNA sequence: TGCAGTGCTAGTTCCCAGCAGAGCACAGATACGCAGTATTTT. Its translation: CSASSQQSTDTQYF.

A word on this clonotype: A clone one base away is much larger, so this may be a read error. J is TRBJ2-5 and V is TRBV9, with 9 bases that match TRBD2. The CDR3 contains 17 residues. J was trimmed by 0 bases and V by 3 bases; bases with no gene match: 9. Germline V gene data show CDR1 as SGDLS and CDR2 as YYNGEE. The CDR3 region is CASSEGTGGRDQETQYF. The DNA of the CDR3 is TGTGCCAGCAGCGAGGGGACTGGCGGGAGGGACCAAGAGACCCAGTACTTC.

This rearrangement joins TRBV3-1 to TRBJ2-2; 10 bases are shared with TRBD2. The ends lost 3 bases at V and 5 bases at J; junction bases unmatched: 12. Germline V gene sequence: CDR1 LGHDT, CDR2 YNNKEL (reference sequence). The length of the CDR3 is 18 residues. In DNA, the CDR3 is TGTGCCAGCAGCCAGGGCGTACCGGGACTAGCGCTTACCGGGGAGCTGTTTTTT. Translation gives CASSQGVPGLALTGELFF.

The rearrangement joins TRBV10-1 to TRBJ2-2, with 13 positions matching TRBD2. The CDR3 has 18 amino acids. In germline, CDR1 is WNHNN, CDR2 SYGVQD (reference sequence). The V and J ends lost 4 bases and 0 bases, in that order; junction bases with no gene match: 5. The DNA of the CDR3 is TGCGCCAGCAGTGGTGGAGGACTAGCGGGGGCGAACACCGGGGAGCTGTTTTTT. Its protein product is CASSGGGLAGANTGELFF.

This clonotype was observed a handful of times. The chain uses TRBV7-8 and TRBJ2-1, with D possibly called TRBD1 or TRBD2 (6 bases each). Trimming took 5 bases from V and 0 from J, leaving 17 bases between them. Germline CDR1 is SGHVS and CDR2 is FQNEAQ. This CDR3 region has 17 residues. DNA of the CDR3: TGTGCCAGCAGCGGAAACGGGAGAGGGGGCTCCTACAATGAGCAGTTCTTC. Protein: CASSGNGRGGSYNEQFF.

The V call is TRBV24-1, the J call TRBJ2-1; D remains unclear. CDR3 length: 12 residues. Trimming removed 3 bases at V and 12 bases at J, with 11 bases between. Looked up from germline, CDR1 is KGHDR and CDR2 is SFDVKD. The chain's CDR3 is CATSDTKQAQFF. The DNA for the CDR3 is TGTGCCACCAGTGATACTAAGCAAGCGCAGTTCTTC.

This clonotype was counted between two and nine times. The chain uses TRBV30 and TRBJ2-3; weak D call: TRBD2 (6 bases). In germline, CDR1 is GTSNPN, CDR2 SVGIG (reference sequence). The ends were cut back, 4 bases at V and 1 base at J, with 15 bases in the middle. CDR3 length: 15 residues. CDR3 sequence reads: CAWKVGGFGTDTQYF. The CDR3, as DNA: TGTGCCTGGAAGGTGGGAGGATTTGGCACAGATACGCAGTATTTT.

There are a few counts of this clonotype. The rearrangement joins TRBV27 to TRBJ2-7; 8 nucleotides agree with TRBD1. This CDR3 comprises 13 residues. CDR1 and CDR2 from the germline V gene are MNHEY and SMNVEV (reference sequence). V lost 4 bases, J lost 2 bases, and 1 base stayed unmatched. CDR3 sequence (DNA): TGTGCCAGCAGTTGGGGACAGGCCTACGAGCAGTACTTC. Translation gives CASSWGQAYEQYF.

This clonotype showed up many times. This sequence joins TRBV7-9 and TRBJ2-7; TRBD1 agrees at 8 bases. This CDR3 contains 14 residues. V gave up 5 bases and J gave up 4 bases; unmatched junction bases: 7. Germline V gene sequence: CDR1 SEHNR, CDR2 FQNEAQ (reference sequence). DNA for the CDR3: TGTGCCAGCAGCCCCGGGACAGGAGATTACGAGCAGTACTTC. This gives the protein CASSPGTGDYEQYF.

With respect to this clonotype: This could be a read error, since a much larger clone is one nucleotide away. J is TRBJ2-1 and V is TRBV20-1; a weak D match, TRBD1 (6 bases). The germline gives CDR1 DFQATT, CDR2 SNEGSKA (reference sequence). The V gene lost 0 bases and the J gene lost 8 bases, with 14 bases spanning the gap. CDR3 size: 14 residues. The CDR3 DNA reads TGCAGTGCTAGAGACTACAGGGTTCCCGATGAGCAGTTCTTC. As protein: CSARDYRVPDEQFF.

This clonotype was observed at least ten times. The CDR3 region is CASSFAGQETQYF. The CDR3 nucleotides are TGTGCCAGCAGTTTTGCTGGGCAAGAGACCCAGTACTTC. This sequence joins TRBV12-3 or TRBV12-4 and TRBJ2-5; D ambiguous. V dropped 3 bases and J dropped 2 bases, with 7 bases sitting between them. The CDR3 contains 13 residues.